The rows below give T cell receptor beta chains drawn from one sample of a study of neoadjuvant anti-PD-1 for oral cavity cancer. Clones were sequenced by immunoSEQ multiplex PCR, and TCRdb holds only the in-frame ones, with some missing. The data hold tens of thousands of clones, with under 90% observed a single time. The material sequenced was PBMCs, taken before nivolumab (anti-PD-1) treatment. The source is a person aged 35-80 years with oral cavity squamous cell carcinoma. Both conserved end residues are part of each CDR3. A D gene is named only where the DNA matches it firmly. Size is omitted from some rows. Given values are once, few, many or a class for expanded clones.

NA TRBJ2-7 TRBV4-2 TRBD1 TGTGCCAGCAGCCAAACCGGGACAGGGAAGTACTTC CASSQTGTGKYF
NA TRBJ2-7 TRBV6-5 TRBD2 TGTGCCAGCAGCCCGGGGAGCGGGAGACACGAGCAGTACTTC CASSPGSGRHEQYF
NA TRBJ1-4 TRBV6-5 NA TGTGCCAGCAGTTACTCTTCAGGTCTTACTAATGAAAAACTGTTTTTT CASSYSSGLTNEKLFF
NA TRBJ2-5 TRBV5-6 NA TGTGCCAGCAGCTTTGTGAGGCAAGAGACCCAGTACTTC CASSFVRQETQYF
NA TRBJ1-1 TRBV6-1 NA TGTGCCAGCAGTGAGGACGGGACGGTGAACACTGAAGCTTTCTTT CASSEDGTVNTEAFF
NA TRBJ1-5 TRBV30 NA TGTGCCTGGAGTGTGTCCCCGGGCAGCAATCAGCCCCAGCATTTT CAWSVSPGSNQPQHF
few TRBJ2-3 TRBV5-4 NA TGTGCCAGCAGCTTGGACTCCGGCAGCACAGATACGCAGTATTTT CASSLDSGSTDTQYF
NA TRBJ2-3 TRBV7-3 TRBD2 TGTGCCAGCAGCACCCTAGCGGGATGGACAGATACGCAGTATTTT CASSTLAGWTDTQYF
NA TRBJ2-5 TRBV21-1 NA TGTGCCAGCAGCAGGCGACTAGCGGGACGGGAGACCCAGTACTTC CASSRRLAGRETQYF
NA TRBJ2-7 TRBV20-1 NA TGCAGTGCTAGGGGTTCCTACGAGCAGTACTTC CSARGSYEQYF
NA TRBJ2-2 TRBV6-6 TRBD1 TGTGCCAGCAGTTCCAGGGGGTGGACCGGGGAGCTGTTTTTT CASSSRGWTGELFF
NA TRBJ2-7 TRBV30 NA TGTGCCTGGAGCCACCCGCAGGGAAGCTCCTACGAGCAGTACTTC CAWSHPQGSSYEQYF
medium-sized TRBJ2-7 TRBV5-5 NA TGTGCCAGCAGCGAAACGGGTAGTAAATACTTC CASSETGSKYF
NA TRBJ2-3 TRBV27 NA TGTGCCAGCAGTTATAAGGGAAAAGATACGCAGTATTTT CASSYKGKDTQYF
once TRBJ1-4 TRBV6-1 NA TGTGCCAGCAACCAGGGTGCAACTAATGAAAAACTGTTTTTT CASNQGATNEKLFF
NA TRBJ1-1 TRBV21-1 NA TGTGCCAGCACAGAGCAGACCACTGAAGCTTTCTTT CASTEQTTEAFF
NA TRBJ2-1 TRBV10-1 TRBD2 TGCGCCAGCAGTCGGACCGGGACTAGCGGCTACAATGAGCAGTTCTTC CASSRTGTSGYNEQFF
NA TRBJ2-2 TRBV9 TRBD2 TGTGCCAGCAGCGTAGGGATACTAGCGACCACCGGGGAGCTGTTTTTT CASSVGILATTGELFF
NA TRBJ1-2 TRBV30 NA TGTGCCTGGAGTACAGGGAGCAACTATGGCTACACCTTC CAWSTGSNYGYTF
NA TRBJ1-5 TRBV10-3 NA TGTGCCAGGTGGGGCAATCAGCCCCAGCATTTT CARWGNQPQHF
NA TRBJ2-4 TRBV10-3 TRBD2 TGTGCCATCAGTGAGTCACTAGCGGAAAACATTCAGTACTTC CAISESLAENIQYF
NA TRBJ1-5 TRBV2 NA TGTGCCAGCAATGGGTGGCCGGTTGATCAGCCCCAGCATTTT CASNGWPVDQPQHF
NA TRBJ1-5 TRBV6-5 NA TGTGCCAGCAGTTACTCGTCCGGGGCGGGGGAGCCCCAGCATTTT CASSYSSGAGEPQHF
NA TRBJ2-7 TRBV6-5 TRBD2 TGTGCCAGCAGTTACTTAGCGGGAGGGCCCCACGAGCAGTACTTC CASSYLAGGPHEQYF
few TRBJ2-3 TRBV15 NA TGTGCCACCAGCTTCTGGACCGGGAGCACAGATACGCAGTATTTT CATSFWTGSTDTQYF
NA TRBJ1-2 TRBV5-1 NA TGCGCCAGCAGCTTGGACAGCTATGGCTACACCTTC CASSLDSYGYTF
NA TRBJ2-1 TRBV27 NA TGTGCCAGCAGTTTTGGTTTCGGCAATGAGCAGTTCTTC CASSFGFGNEQFF
NA TRBJ1-1 TRBV10-1 NA TGCGCCAGCAGTGGGCCCAACACTGAAGCTTTCTTT CASSGPNTEAFF